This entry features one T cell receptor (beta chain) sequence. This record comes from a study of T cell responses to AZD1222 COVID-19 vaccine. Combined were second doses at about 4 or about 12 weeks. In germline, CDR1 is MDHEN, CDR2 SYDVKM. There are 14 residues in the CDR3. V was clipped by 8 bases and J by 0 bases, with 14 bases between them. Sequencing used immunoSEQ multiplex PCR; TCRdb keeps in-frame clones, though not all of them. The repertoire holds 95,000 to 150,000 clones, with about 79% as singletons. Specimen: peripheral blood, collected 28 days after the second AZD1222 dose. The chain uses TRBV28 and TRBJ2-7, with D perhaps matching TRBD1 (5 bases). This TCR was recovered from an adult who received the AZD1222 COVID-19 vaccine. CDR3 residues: CASERERGSYEQYF. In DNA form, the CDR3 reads TGTGCCAGCGAAAGAGAAAGGGGCTCCTACGAGCAGTACTTC.